These T cell receptor beta chains were read from a single sample in a study of blood T cell repertoires in COVID-19. Some clones are missing from TCRdb's copy, which holds only in-frame ones; the method was immunoSEQ multiplex PCR. The sample includes roughly 140,000 clones, approximately 90% seen only once; the top ten take approximately 1.3%. Sequenced input: PBMCs or T cells enriched from blood (not recorded which). The receptors stem from a woman aged 30 to 39 with acute COVID-19. The conserved cysteine and the conserved F or W are not part of the CDR3 here. Clone size is not always given. Where it is, it says once, few, many or a class for expanded clones.

cdr3_length	clone_size	v_call	cdr3_aa
14	once	TRBV2	ASSELTSGVADTQY
14	.	TRBV6-2/TRBV6-3	ASSQLAGLSYNEQF
14	.	TRBV6-1	ASSVGTGEGTGELF
12	.	TRBV28	ASSSLAGNYEQY
13	.	TRBV28	ASSYQGQGFYGYT
13	once	TRBV7-3	ASSPVAGGYNEQF
15	.	TRBV6-1	ASSEVAIPQGGTEAF
14	.	TRBV4-3	ASSRQTGASTDTQY
12	.	TRBV2	ASSDVPGVRPQH
9	once	TRBV23-1	ASSRNTEAF
14	.	TRBV7-2	ASSSLGTGLGYGYT
9	.	TRBV7-9	ASSQIYGYT
14	.	TRBV29-1	SVAQGAVTSNQPQH
11	.	TRBV3-1/TRBV3-2	ASSPPGVTEAF
14	.	TRBV24-1	ATSDSDRGVGQPQH
11	.	TRBV7-2	ATKSLVVTEAF
13	.	TRBV9	ASSDSTGDHYGYT
13	.	TRBV9	ASSVGGGRVDTQY
12	.	TRBV28	ASSLAPRVDEQY
14	.	TRBV3-1/TRBV3-2	ASSQVSGSSLDTQY
14	.	TRBV6-1	ASREGLALSYNEQF
12	.	TRBV6-5	ASSQDSSNQPQH
11	once	TRBV28	ASSLVRFQPQH
12	.	TRBV28	ASSLTQGSEKLF
13	.	TRBV11-1	ASSPSLAAYNEQF
11	.	TRBV5-1	ASTPQNSYEQY
12	.	TRBV19	ASSRGQPNQPQH
13	.	TRBV27	ASTPWAGGPGELF
13	few	TRBV14	ASSQVRTGAYEQY
12	.	TRBV6-6	ASSGQGATQPQH
10	.	TRBV3-1/TRBV3-2	ASSLQGSEQY
11	.	TRBV28	ASNFGQGYGYT
13	.	TRBV10-3	ATKPSEEGGNIQY
13	.	TRBV9	ASSVGLAGTDTQY
13	.	TRBV4-1	ASSPGQGSYNEQF
14	.	TRBV25-1	ASSDRDREYYNEQF
15	.	TRBV3-1/TRBV3-2	ASSPQPGLAAYNEQF
12	.	TRBV27	ASRGVESGNTIY
13	.	TRBV7-2	ASSLRARGSETQY
13	.	TRBV4-1	ASSQPHSGNYGYT
13	.	TRBV27	ASSETGQGAYEQY
14	.	TRBV28	ASWEGQATYNEKLF
11	.	TRBV5-1	ASSLAGIEKLF
12	.	TRBV27	ASSHERFRETQY
12	.	TRBV9	ASSVQGGRETQY
11	.	TRBV5-1	ASSLDIPYGYT
13	once	TRBV16	ASSQSDPGFTEAF
14	.	TRBV6-1	ASSEALGLSGNTIY
10	.	TRBV14	ASSQDRSEQF
13	once	TRBV27	ASSSWRQGHSPLH
12	.	TRBV7-2	ASSLENGRAEQY
12	.	TRBV28	ASNSVQRRGGYT
12	.	TRBV18	ASSPVAGHNGYT
13	few	TRBV3-1/TRBV3-2	ASSQGGQYNSPLH
12	.	TRBV5-6	ASRPDRGRETQY
12	.	TRBV6-5	ASTSTGVGGELF
16	.	TRBV4-1	ASSEGIAGLAPQETQY
14	.	TRBV18	ASSLLAGVTYNEQF